What follows is one T cell receptor beta chain and its context. Its specificity is not known. The PCR contained 60 Vbeta and 13 Jbeta primers. Only in-frame clones appear in the TCRdb table, and some are missing; sequencing was by immunoSEQ multiplex PCR. This repertoire shows approximately 100,000 clones, roughly 79% found once; its top ten account for roughly 5%. This entry belongs to a study of cytomegalovirus exposure and HLA in healthy donors. From germline, CDR1 is GTSNPN and CDR2 SVGIG (reference sequence). Trimming pared 3 bases from V and 2 bases from J, leaving 10 bases between. The CDR3 consists of 13 residues. Findings and limits, study-wide: Exclusion applied to some V segments, including TRBV6-2 and TRBV6-3, as they were indistinguishable.

Sequences were obtained from PBMCs. This TCR was sampled from a woman aged 40 to 49 in good health and CMV-seronegative. J is TRBJ1-2 and V is TRBV30; D gene uncertain. CDR3 amino acids: CAWRSPGNYGYTF. The DNA for the CDR3 is TGTGCCTGGAGGTCCCCAGGAAACTATGGCTACACCTTC.